A single sample gave rise to the 30 T cell receptor beta chains below, sequenced in a study of blood T cell repertoires in COVID-19. TCRdb's copy holds only in-frame clones and misses some; the assay was immunoSEQ multiplex PCR. The sample yields 150,000 to 200,000 clones, roughly 80% seen once. Input material: peripheral blood. These receptors were taken from a man aged 55 to 70 with acute or convalescent COVID-19.

The genes are TRBV21-1 and TRBJ1-2; the DNA was not used to check the table's D call, TRBD1. TRBV21-1 is labeled a pseudogene. CDR3 length: 18 amino acids. The CDR3 DNA reads TGTGCCAGCAGCAAAGAGGGCCCGGGACAGCCTTCTAACTATGGCTACACCTTC. This translates into CASSKEGPGQPSNYGYTF.

J is TRBJ1-5 and V is TRBV19, with TRBD1 as a possible D gene (6 bases). From germline, CDR1 is LNHDA and CDR2 SQIVND (reference sequence). The CDR3 is 16 residues long. Between the trimmed V and J ends, which lost 5 bases and 3 bases, there was a span of 17 bases. CDR3 sequence reads: CASSLTTGLDNQPQHF. The CDR3 region has the DNA TGTGCCAGTAGTCTCACGACAGGCCTTGACAATCAGCCCCAGCATTTT.

The chain links TRBV7-8 to TRBJ1-6, with a weak D call TRBD1 (5 bases). Germline-derived CDR1 and CDR2 are SGHVS and FQNEAQ. This CDR3 has 16 amino acids. Trimming shortened V by 1 base and J by 10 bases, and 17 bases separated the two germline ends. CDR3 nucleotides: TGTGCCAGCAGCTTAGAGCCGATGGGGGGAAGATCACCCCTCCACTTT. Translating it yields CASSLEPMGGRSPLHF.

In DNA, the CDR3 is TGTGCCAGCAGCCCCGGGGACAGCCAAGAGACCCAGTACTTC. The encoded protein is CASSPGDSQETQYF. The V gene is TRBV9, the J gene TRBJ2-5; 7 nucleotides align to TRBD1. With 4 bases clipped from V and 1 base from J, the junction kept 4 bases outside the gene matches. This CDR3 has 14 amino acids. Looked up from germline, CDR1 is SGDLS and CDR2 is YYNGEE.

This chain links TRBV12-3 or TRBV12-4 with TRBJ1-5, with unresolved D. CDR3 length: 12 residues. The V end was cut by 6 bases, the J end by 6 bases, with 9 bases between. The CDR3 sequence: CASSPLPQPQHF. CDR3 nucleotides: TGTGCCAGCAGCCCCCTACCTCAGCCCCAGCATTTT.

The CDR3 region is CASSLIGGNDQPQHF. The CDR3 DNA follows: TGTGCCAGCAGCTTAATTGGAGGGAACGATCAGCCCCAGCATTTT. The V call is TRBV7-9, the J call TRBJ1-5; the D is unclear. The V gene's germline CDR1 is SEHNR and CDR2 FQNEAQ (reference sequence). V was cut by 2 bases and J by 5 bases, with 13 bases left in between. The CDR3 totals 15 residues.

This clone has just one count. The V and J genes are TRBV11-3 and TRBJ2-5; 7 nucleotides align to TRBD1. CDR1 is SGHNT, CDR2 YENEEA, per germline. This CDR3 has 13 residues. Trimming removed 6 bases from V and 1 base from J; junction bases left unmatched: 2. The CDR3 is CASSRDSQETQYF. The DNA of the CDR3 is TGTGCCAGCAGTAGGGACAGCCAAGAGACCCAGTACTTC.

The V call is TRBV30, the J call TRBJ1-1; D remains ambiguous. CDR3 length: 12 amino acids. V was trimmed by 0 bases and J by 8 bases, leaving 10 bases between them. The germline V gene encodes CDR1 GTSNPN and CDR2 SVGIG (reference sequence). Here the CDR3 reads CAWSVAYSEAFF. The CDR3 DNA is TGTGCCTGGAGTGTTGCGTATTCAGAAGCTTTCTTT.

This chain connects TRBV6-2 or TRBV6-3 to TRBJ1-5, with 7 bases matching TRBD1. The germline CDR1 and CDR2 sequences are MNHEY and SVGEGT. The CDR3 covers 15 residues. V dropped 5 bases and J dropped 6; count of bases not matched to a gene: 10. The CDR3 sequence: CASSRDRLVGQPQHF. CDR3 nucleotides: TGTGCCAGCAGTCGGGACAGACTTGTAGGTCAGCCCCAGCATTTT.

V gene TRBV7-2 combines with J gene TRBJ2-1, with TRBD2 matching over 10 bases. The V segment lost 2 bases and the J segment 4 bases; nucleotides outside the gene matches: 5. Germline V gene data show CDR1 as SGHTA and CDR2 as FQGNSA. There are 16 residues in the CDR3. This CDR3 reads CASSLSSGGLYNEQFF. The CDR3 nucleotides are TGTGCCAGCAGCTTATCTAGCGGGGGCCTATACAATGAGCAGTTCTTC.

The chain has TRBV10-3 and TRBJ1-2, with a tentative D call TRBD1 (5 bases). There are 11 residues in the CDR3. Per the germline V gene, CDR1 is ENHRY and CDR2 is SYGVKD. Deletions cut 10 bases from V and 7 bases from J, with 13 bases between. For the CDR3, the DNA is TGTGCCACGCAGGGTTCGGGTGGCTACACCTTC. Translation gives CATQGSGGYTF.

The rearrangement uses TRBV30 and TRBJ2-3; TRBD2 might be the D (5 bases). Deletions cut 3 bases from V and 4 bases from J, with 8 bases between. The CDR3 consists of 12 residues. CDR1 and CDR2 (germline): GTSNPN, SVGIG (reference sequence). The CDR3 here is CAWSPGSDTQYF. The CDR3 DNA reads TGTGCCTGGAGCCCGGGGTCAGATACGCAGTATTTT.

The chain employs TRBV4-3 and TRBJ2-1, with 8 nucleotides matching TRBD1. This CDR3 spans 16 amino acids. Unmatched junction bases numbered 9, after V lost 1 base and J lost 7 bases. CDR1 and CDR2 (germline): LGHNA, YSLEER. The CDR3 bases are TGCGCCAGCAGCCAAGTGCTCCAGGGGGCGCGGAATGAGCAGTTCTTC. It specifies CASSQVLQGARNEQFF.

The chain couples TRBV9 to TRBJ2-5; 9 bases are shared with TRBD1. In germline, CDR1 is SGDLS, CDR2 YYNGEE. Trimming at V came to 3 bases and at J to 2 bases, leaving 5 bases not matched to a gene. This CDR3 has 15 residues. The CDR3 reads CASSETGGYQETQYF. CDR3 DNA sequence: TGTGCCAGCAGCGAGACAGGGGGGTATCAAGAGACCCAGTACTTC. Full variable domain (outside the CDR3, taken from reference TRBV9 and TRBJ2-5): DSGVTQTPKHLITATGQRVTLRCSPRSGDLSVYWYQQSLDQGLQFLIQYYNGEERAKGNILERFSAQQFPDLHSELNLSSLELGDSALYFCASSETGGYQETQYFGPGTRLLVL.

This clone has just one count. This chain joins TRBV29-1 and TRBJ2-7; a possible D gene is TRBD1 (6 bases). The ends were cut back, 5 bases at V and 3 bases at J, with 17 bases in the middle. Germline V CDR1 and CDR2: SQVTM, ANQGSEA. The CDR3 consists of 14 residues. The CDR3 here is CSVMTGQIVYEQYF. The CDR3 coding sequence is TGCAGCGTTATGACAGGTCAAATCGTCTACGAGCAGTACTTC.

The chain links TRBV5-5 to TRBJ1-2, with D possibly TRBD1 on 5 matching bases. CDR3 length equals 17 residues. With 2 bases removed from V and 4 bases from J, the gap between germline ends came to 21 bases. The germline gives CDR1 SGHKS, CDR2 YYEKEE (reference sequence). The CDR3 region has the DNA TGTGCCAGCAGCTTACACCCGCCTAAGGGGTCTAGCTATGGCTACACCTTC. Translating gives CASSLHPPKGSSYGYTF.

This chain connects TRBV30 to TRBJ2-3, with TRBD1 matching over 7 bases. Trimming at V came to 0 bases and at J to 1 base, leaving 1 base not matched to a gene. This CDR3 is built from 14 residues. Per the germline V gene, CDR1 is GTSNPN and CDR2 is SVGIG (reference sequence). CDR3: CAWSVGQGTDTQYF. CDR3 in DNA: TGTGCCTGGAGTGTAGGACAGGGCACAGATACGCAGTATTTT.

The chain recombines TRBV19 with TRBJ1-3, with TRBD1 matching 8 bases. The CDR3 loop spans 17 amino acids. V lost 5 bases and J lost 4; bases outside the gene matches: 13. Germline lookup yields CDR1 LNHDA and CDR2 SQIVND (reference sequence). This chain's CDR3 is CASSSNGQGRSGNTIYF. CDR3 in DNA: TGTGCCAGTAGTTCAAATGGACAGGGACGTAGCGGAAACACCATATATTTT.

This chain uses TRBV5-4 with TRBJ2-6; D is perhaps TRBD1 (6 bases). Germline CDR1 SGHNT, CDR2 YYREEE (reference sequence). Between the trimmed V and J ends, which lost 5 bases and 2 bases, there was a span of 14 bases. This CDR3 has 16 amino acids. CDR3 loop: CASRHTNRAGANVLTF. CDR3 nucleotide sequence: TGTGCCAGCAGGCATACAAACAGGGCTGGGGCCAACGTCCTGACTTTC.

V is TRBV29-1 and J is TRBJ2-2; tentatively, D is TRBD1 (6 bases). This CDR3 is built from 12 residues. V shed 3 bases and J shed 7 bases, with 9 bases lying between them. Per germline, CDR1 SQVTM and CDR2 ANQGSEA. The CDR3 spells CSVEYRVGELFF. The CDR3 DNA follows: TGCAGCGTTGAGTACAGGGTCGGGGAGCTGTTTTTT.

This chain connects TRBV12-3 or TRBV12-4 to TRBJ2-1; tentative D call: TRBD2 (6 bases). The CDR3 is made up of 13 amino acids. V gave up 3 bases and J gave up 9 bases, with 12 bases separating them. As DNA, the CDR3 is TGTGCCAGCAGTTTGGCGGGGCCGAGTGAGCAGTTCTTC. It codes for CASSLAGPSEQFF.

The genes are TRBV3-1 (or the pseudogene TRBV3-2) and TRBJ2-3; 7 positions match TRBD1. CDR1 is LGHDT and CDR2 is YNNKEL in the germline V gene (reference sequence). Losses at the gene ends were 3 bases for V and 0 bases for J; bases not matched to a gene: 3. The CDR3 is 15 residues long. CDR3 sequence reads: CASSQTGISTDTQYF. As DNA, the CDR3 is TGTGCCAGCAGCCAGACAGGGATTAGCACAGATACGCAGTATTTT.

This rearrangement joins TRBV30 to TRBJ1-2; D possibly corresponds to TRBD1 (6 bases). The CDR3 length is 15 residues. The V gene lost 3 bases and the J gene lost 8 bases, with 22 bases spanning the gap. CDR1 and CDR2 (germline): GTSNPN, SVGIG (reference sequence). Here the CDR3 DNA reads TGTGCCTGGAGCATTAGGACGGCCAGGGGTAGGGGCTACACCTTC. It is translated as CAWSIRTARGRGYTF. The full variable domain, its missing parts supplied by reference TRBV30 and TRBJ1-2, is SQTIHQWPATLVQPVGSPLSLECTVEGTSNPNLYWYRQAAGRGLQLLFYSVGIGQISSEVPQNLSASRPQDRQFILSSKKLLLSDSGFYLCAWSIRTARGRGYTFGSGTRLTVV.

This clone was detected only a few times. The rearrangement links TRBV3-1 (or the pseudogene TRBV3-2) to TRBJ1-2, with TRBD1 as a possible D gene (5 bases). The CDR3 consists of 15 residues. Deletions cut 6 bases from V and 4 bases from J, with 18 bases between. The germline V gene encodes CDR1 LGHDT and CDR2 YNNKEL (reference sequence). CDR3: CASRDTGAYLYGYTF. CDR3 nucleotide sequence: TGTGCCAGCAGAGATACAGGTGCTTATCTCTATGGCTACACCTTC.

This clone was recorded once. This chain's CDR3 is CASSSQGIELFF. CDR3 coding DNA: TGCGCCAGCAGTTCGCAGGGCATCGAACTGTTTTTT. The rearrangement links TRBV5-1 to TRBJ1-4; maybe TRBD1 (5 bases). Germline V gene lookup returns CDR1 SGHRS and CDR2 YFSETQ. The CDR3 loop spans 12 amino acids. The V gene lost 5 bases and the J gene lost 12 bases, with 14 bases spanning the gap.

The chain links TRBV11-1 to TRBJ2-3; 7 bases align to TRBD1. The germline CDR1 and CDR2 sequences are SGHAT and FQDESV (reference sequence). The CDR3 extends over 15 amino acids. After removal of 0 bases from V and 4 bases from J, the junction contained 4 bases not matched to a gene. CDR3 sequence reads: CASSLASRGSDTQYF. CDR3 coding DNA: TGTGCCAGCAGCTTAGCCTCCAGGGGGTCAGATACGCAGTATTTT.

V is TRBV2 and J is TRBJ1-2; 7 positions match TRBD1. This CDR3 has 12 residues. Germline V CDR1 and CDR2: SNHLY, FYNNEI. J lost 7 bases, V lost 9 bases, and 8 bases had no gene match. The CDR3 bases are TGTGCCAGTTTGGACAGGATAATTGGCTACACCTTC. Protein product: CASLDRIIGYTF.

This clone was recorded once. This chain joins TRBV5-8 and TRBJ1-1, with no clear D. CDR1 and CDR2 (germline): SGHTS, YDEGEE. The CDR3 is made up of 13 amino acids. V lost 2 bases, J lost 3 bases, and 8 bases lay in between. In DNA form, the CDR3 reads TGTGCCAGCAGCTTTGCGGTAGACACTGAAGCTTTCTTT. Encoded protein: CASSFAVDTEAFF.

Of note for this clone: The same CDR3 is also encoded by other DNA sequences in this sample. V is TRBV5-1 and J is TRBJ1-1, with D maybe TRBD1 (5 bases). Germline CDR1 SGHRS, CDR2 YFSETQ. This CDR3 contains 13 residues. V lost 4 bases and J lost 2, with 9 bases in between. The CDR3 reads CASSVQGNTEAFF. The CDR3 bases are TGCGCCAGCAGCGTCCAGGGAAACACTGAAGCTTTCTTT.

The sample holds a few counts of this clone. The chain couples TRBV7-2 to TRBJ2-7; 11 positions match TRBD2. The CDR3 is 14 amino acids. Germline CDR1 is SGHTA and CDR2 is FQGNSA. J gave up 4 bases and V 7 bases, and 6 bases lay outside the gene matches. DNA of the CDR3: TGTGCCAGCATCGCTAGCGGGGGGAGGTACGAGCAGTACTTC. Amino acid sequence: CASIASGGRYEQYF.